This TCR beta chain was captured in a study of control samples from healthy donors and cancer patients. Germline lookup yields CDR1 KGHDR and CDR2 SFDVKD. The CDR3 runs 13 residues. The germline V and J ends were trimmed by 4 bases and 5 bases, with 8 bases remaining between them. Only in-frame clones appear in the TCRdb table, and some are missing; sequencing was by immunoSEQ multiplex PCR. This sample has 180,000 or so clones, with roughly 91% found just once. The TCR originated in a woman under 40 in good health. The chain has TRBV24-1 and TRBJ1-5; D gene unclear. Sequencing was performed on blood. CDR3: CATSDGPYQPQHF. The CDR3 DNA is TGTGCCACCAGTGACGGACCTTATCAGCCCCAGCATTTT.